Listed below are T cell receptor beta chains from one sample, sequenced in a study of shared T cell receptors in the human thymus. Clones were sequenced by immunoSEQ multiplex PCR, and TCRdb holds only the in-frame ones, with some missing. The data show about 660,000 clones, roughly 90% seen once. Separately, the same data were catalogued under a study of human thymus T cells.

The sample consisted of thymocytes. These receptors were obtained from a boy younger than two with a congenital heart defect. The conserved cysteine and the conserved F or W are not part of the CDR3 here. Clone size is given for some rows only: seen once, a few or many times, or a class if the clone is expanded.

TRBV6-6,TRBJ2-3,NA,ASSKSTSGDTDTQY
TRBV5-1,TRBJ2-6,once,ASSRKGGGPETGANVLT
TRBV7-2,TRBJ2-2,few,ASSSGLPGRDTGELF
TRBV2,TRBJ1-1,NA,ASSEERDSMNTEAF
TRBV29-1,TRBJ2-1,NA,SVSVSALAGINNEQF
TRBV6-1,TRBJ1-5,once,ASSTPGQGPQH
TRBV4-3,TRBJ2-3,NA,ASSDGHLAGGTDTQY
TRBV4-2,TRBJ2-2,NA,ASRIAAGIMNTGELF
TRBV19,TRBJ2-2,NA,ASSSSGRNTGELF
TRBV7-2,TRBJ2-7,NA,ASSSRDRPWDEQY
TRBV7-9,TRBJ2-2,NA,ASSLQGLAGSTGELF
TRBV4-3,TRBJ2-3,NA,ASSRHPGRGSTDTQY
TRBV10-3,TRBJ2-7,NA,AISAHSRDRVTYEQY
TRBV7-8,TRBJ2-2,NA,ASSLEMRTGELF